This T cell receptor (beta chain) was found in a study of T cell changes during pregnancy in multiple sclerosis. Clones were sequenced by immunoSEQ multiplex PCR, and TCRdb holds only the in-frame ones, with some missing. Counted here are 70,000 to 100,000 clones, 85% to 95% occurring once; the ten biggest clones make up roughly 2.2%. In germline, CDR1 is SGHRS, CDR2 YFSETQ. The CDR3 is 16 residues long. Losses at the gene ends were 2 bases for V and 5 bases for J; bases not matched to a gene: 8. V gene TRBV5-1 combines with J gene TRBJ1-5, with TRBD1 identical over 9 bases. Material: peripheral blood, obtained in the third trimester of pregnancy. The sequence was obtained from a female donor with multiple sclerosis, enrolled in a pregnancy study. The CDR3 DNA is TGCGCCAGCAGCTTAGAACCGGGACAGGGACATCAGCCCCAGCATTTT. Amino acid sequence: CASSLEPGQGHQPQHF.